The sequence of this T cell receptor (beta chain) was determined in a study of cytomegalovirus exposure and HLA in healthy donors. This CDR3 is built from 13 residues. Per germline, CDR1 SNHLY and CDR2 FYNNEI. The ends were cut back, 6 bases at V and 2 bases at J, with 11 bases in the middle. PCR employed 60 Vbeta and 13 Jbeta primers. Assay used: immunoSEQ multiplex PCR; TCRdb lists only in-frame clones, some missing. The repertoire holds about 130,000 clones, with over 80% as singletons. This clone was found a few times. The TCR sequence derives from a boy between 10 and 17 years old in good health and CMV-seronegative. The V gene is TRBV2, the J gene TRBJ2-7; D is possibly TRBD2 (5 bases). Input material: PBMCs. Here the CDR3 reads CASRHGLPYEQYF. DNA of the CDR3: TGTGCCAGCAGGCACGGACTCCCCTACGAGCAGTACTTC.